This section outlines one T cell receptor beta chain sequence together with its context. Only one count was recorded for this clone. The specificity of this receptor is unknown. No per-base quality is available; no much larger clone lies one base away. This specimen comes from a study of Ad26.COV2.S vaccination and SARS-CoV-2 variants (dated by TCRdb to about 2021). Broadly, across the study: Vaccine-arm donors came from COV1001, a multicentre, randomized, double-blind, placebo-controlled phase I-IIa trial of Ad26.COV2.S in healthy adults. Dosing of Ad26.COV2.S was intramuscular, at either 5x10^10 or 1x10^11 viral particles, delivered as one shot or as two shots spaced 56 days apart. A total of some 30 samples were included in the TCR-sequenced set, comprising about 20 Ad26.COV2.S vaccine recipients, 5 placebo recipients and 8 SARS-CoV-2 convalescent individuals. Throughout the experiments and outcome assessment, investigators stayed blinded to trial group allocation. TCRbeta repertoire sequencing was used to assess the specificity and breadth of SARS-CoV-2-reactive T cell receptors after Ad26.COV2.S vaccination. Trial participants were randomized into five groups of five: low-dose or high-dose Ad26.COV2.S given once or twice, or placebo on both occasions. Study-level results and caveats: Vaccine and placebo recipients had similar non-spike TCR breadth, a finding consistent with the vaccine containing only spike. Spike-specific TCR breadth was higher in Ad26.COV2.S recipients than in placebo recipients (P = 0.0014). The authors noted that the TCR breadth and depth analyses may have underestimated total T cell responses. The study was not powered for comparison of responses between vaccine doses or regimens. After vaccination, spike-specific CD8+ and CD4+ T cell responses were reported to show substantial breadth.

The immunoSEQ Assay was used to sequence TCRbeta CDR3 regions. After extraction, genomic DNA underwent amplification by bias-controlled multiplex PCR, followed by high-throughput sequencing. On the study's bioinformatics: Collapsing and filtering of sequences were performed to quantify the absolute abundance of each unique TCRbeta CDR3 region. T cell fraction was estimated by normalizing TCRbeta template counts to usable DNA, which was measured by amplifying reference genes present in all nucleated cells. Repertoire TCRs were annotated as SARS-CoV-2-specific by exact matching of V gene, CDR3 amino acid sequence and J gene to a known reactive TCR set. The reference SARS-CoV-2 TCR set came from MIRA and was filtered for enrichment in COVID-19-positive ImmuneCODE repertoires, removing public or cross-reactive TCRs. Using the MIRA antigens, annotated TCRs were further analysed by specific ORF or by position within an ORF. Breadth was defined as the number of annotated unique rearrangements divided by the total number of unique productive rearrangements, and depth was defined as the summed frequency of the annotated unique rearrangements. Two-sided Wilcoxon rank-sum tests were used to compare TCR breadth between groups. In its TCRdb copy, this immuneACCESS table keeps in-frame sequences only and misses some clones. Where compared with another copy, unresolved V genes explain less than half of these, and the others have no known cause. V, J and clone size reflect that table, while D and trimming were determined from the DNA. The sample has about 500,000 clones on record, roughly 87% of them singletons. Of the sample, around 1.6% falls within the top ten clones.

Taken with the paper, the label for treatment or condition translates to: around 19 received Ad26.COV2.S at low or high dose, single or two shots; five or six received placebo; per-sample allocation not given. For vaccine and placebo recipients, repertoires were sequenced using samples collected on day 63 after the first injection. Cohort 1b enrolled around 24 adults aged 18-55 years at a single site in Boston, USA, between 29 July and 7 August 2020. As a vaccine, Ad26.COV2.S was a replication-incompetent adenovirus type 26 vector that expressed a prefusion-stabilized SARS-CoV-2 spike protein derived from the original Wuhan strain. V loses 7 bases at its end and J loses 4 bases; junction bases beyond the gene matches: 12. CDR1 and CDR2, per the germline V gene (reference sequence), are MNHNY and SVGAGI. The CDR3 numbers 15 residues from cysteine through phenylalanine. Here the CDR3 DNA is all that survives: 45 bases in frame from base 1.

The sequence is built from TRBV6-6 and TRBJ1-2, and TRBD1 matches 7 of the central bases. The TCR comes from a person between 18 and 59 years old who received the Ad26.COV2.S COVID-19 vaccine or a placebo. The sequenced sample was peripheral blood, obtained in a trial of Ad26.COV2.S vaccine versus placebo. The nucleotides are TGTGCCAGCAACCAATTACGGACAGGAATCTATGGCTACACCTTC. Its protein product is CASNQLRTGIYGYTF.